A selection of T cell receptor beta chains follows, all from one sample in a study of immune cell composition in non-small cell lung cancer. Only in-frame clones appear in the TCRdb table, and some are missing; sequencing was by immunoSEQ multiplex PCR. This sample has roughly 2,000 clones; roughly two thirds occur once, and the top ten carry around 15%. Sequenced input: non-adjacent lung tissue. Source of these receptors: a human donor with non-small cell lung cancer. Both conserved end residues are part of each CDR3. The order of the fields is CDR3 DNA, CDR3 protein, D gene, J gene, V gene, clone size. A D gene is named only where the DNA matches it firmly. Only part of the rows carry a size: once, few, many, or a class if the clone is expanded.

CDR3nt: TGTGCCAGCAGCCCCCATAGTGGGGGACAGGGCCACAATGAGCAGTTCTTC; CDR3aa: CASSPHSGGQGHNEQFF; d_gene: TRBD1; j_gene: TRBJ2-1; v_gene: TRBV7-2; abundance: few
CDR3nt: TGTGCCAGCAGCCTCCTCCCCAGCAGCTTAGCTTCCGGGTTTAATGAAAAACTGTTTTTT; CDR3aa: CASSLLPSSLASGFNEKLFF; d_gene: NA; j_gene: TRBJ1-4; v_gene: TRBV7-8; abundance: NA
CDR3nt: TGTGCCAGCACCAGGACAGGGTCTCAAATTGGGGCCAACGTCCTGACTTTC; CDR3aa: CASTRTGSQIGANVLTF; d_gene: TRBD1; j_gene: TRBJ2-6; v_gene: TRBV27; abundance: large
CDR3nt: TGTGCCAGCAGGCGAAAACAGGGGCCGAACACTGAAGCTTTCTTT; CDR3aa: CASRRKQGPNTEAFF; d_gene: TRBD1; j_gene: TRBJ1-1; v_gene: TRBV5-5; abundance: NA
CDR3nt: TGTGCCAGCAGCTTAGACACGTCCGGCTACACCTTC; CDR3aa: CASSLDTSGYTF; d_gene: NA; j_gene: TRBJ1-2; v_gene: TRBV11-1; abundance: NA
CDR3nt: TGTGCCAGCAGCTTTATGGGCGCCCGACCAGGAAATGAAAAACTGTTTTTT; CDR3aa: CASSFMGARPGNEKLFF; d_gene: NA; j_gene: TRBJ1-4; v_gene: TRBV7-9; abundance: NA
CDR3nt: TGTGCCAGCAGTTCCGGGACTAGCGGGGGCAGGCAGTACTTC; CDR3aa: CASSSGTSGGRQYF; d_gene: TRBD2; j_gene: TRBJ2-7; v_gene: TRBV6-9; abundance: once
CDR3nt: TGTGCCAGCAGCTCCTGGACAGGGTCGGGTGGGCCCCAGCATTTT; CDR3aa: CASSSWTGSGGPQHF; d_gene: TRBD1; j_gene: TRBJ1-5; v_gene: TRBV7-2; abundance: NA
CDR3nt: TGTGCCGTGGAAGAGGGGGCTCACGAGAATTCACCCCTCCACTTT; CDR3aa: CAVEEGAHENSPLHF; d_gene: TRBD1; j_gene: TRBJ1-6; v_gene: TRBV7-9; abundance: NA
CDR3nt: TGTGCCAGCACCCTGACAGGGGCCGGGGAGCTGTTTTTT; CDR3aa: CASTLTGAGELFF; d_gene: TRBD1; j_gene: TRBJ2-2; v_gene: TRBV7-2; abundance: NA
CDR3nt: TGCAGCACCGTGGGACAGGGTCGGGCAGATACGCAGTATTTT; CDR3aa: CSTVGQGRADTQYF; d_gene: TRBD1; j_gene: TRBJ2-3; v_gene: TRBV29-1; abundance: NA
CDR3nt: TGCGCCAGCAGCCAGGGGGTTGGGACTAGCGGGGGGCTGAGCTCTGGGGCCAACGTCCTGACTTTC; CDR3aa: CASSQGVGTSGGLSSGANVLTF; d_gene: TRBD2; j_gene: TRBJ2-6; v_gene: TRBV4-3; abundance: NA
CDR3nt: TGTGCCAGCAGCTCGGAGGGACAGGGGTTAGATACGCAGTATTTT; CDR3aa: CASSSEGQGLDTQYF; d_gene: TRBD1; j_gene: TRBJ2-3; v_gene: TRBV5-4; abundance: NA
CDR3nt: TGTGCCAGCAGCCTGGGACTAGCGGCCCAAGAGACCCAGTACTTC; CDR3aa: CASSLGLAAQETQYF; d_gene: TRBD2; j_gene: TRBJ2-5; v_gene: TRBV6-5; abundance: NA
CDR3nt: TGTGCCAGCACCGAGACAGGGTTTGAGGGTGAAAAACTGTTTTTT; CDR3aa: CASTETGFEGEKLFF; d_gene: TRBD1; j_gene: TRBJ1-4; v_gene: TRBV9; abundance: large
CDR3nt: TGCGCCAGCAGCTTGGCCCTCTCTGGACAGGGCGGTGGAAACACCATATATTTT; CDR3aa: CASSLALSGQGGGNTIYF; d_gene: TRBD1; j_gene: TRBJ1-3; v_gene: TRBV5-1; abundance: NA
CDR3nt: TGTGCCAGCAGTGACTCGGGTCTATCCACAGGTGGCTACACCTTC; CDR3aa: CASSDSGLSTGGYTF; d_gene: NA; j_gene: TRBJ1-2; v_gene: TRBV6-4; abundance: NA
CDR3nt: TGTGCCAGCAGTTTAAGAGGACAGGCCCTGGGGAATGAAAAACTGTTTTTT; CDR3aa: CASSLRGQALGNEKLFF; d_gene: TRBD1; j_gene: TRBJ1-4; v_gene: TRBV27; abundance: few
CDR3nt: TGTGCCAGCAGCCCGGTGGCGGGGATCACAGATACGCAGTATTTT; CDR3aa: CASSPVAGITDTQYF; d_gene: NA; j_gene: TRBJ2-3; v_gene: TRBV5-4; abundance: NA
CDR3nt: TGTGCCAGCAGCTTTATGGGACAGGGAACCTACGAGCAGTACTTC; CDR3aa: CASSFMGQGTYEQYF; d_gene: TRBD1; j_gene: TRBJ2-7; v_gene: TRBV11-1; abundance: NA
CDR3nt: TGTGCCAGCAGTTACGGACAGGGCGTAAACATTCAGTACTTC; CDR3aa: CASSYGQGVNIQYF; d_gene: TRBD1; j_gene: TRBJ2-4; v_gene: TRBV6-6; abundance: NA
CDR3nt: TGTGCCAGCAGCCCGTCGGGACAGGGTGTTTCTGGGGCCAACGTCCTGACTTTC; CDR3aa: CASSPSGQGVSGANVLTF; d_gene: TRBD1; j_gene: TRBJ2-6; v_gene: TRBV7-6; abundance: few
CDR3nt: TGTGCCAGTAACTCTGGCGCAGCGGCTAACTATGGCTACACCTTC; CDR3aa: CASNSGAAANYGYTF; d_gene: NA; j_gene: TRBJ1-2; v_gene: TRBV19; abundance: NA
CDR3nt: TGTGCCAGTGGCTCCGGGACAGGGGCCTCCTACGAGCAGTACTTC; CDR3aa: CASGSGTGASYEQYF; d_gene: TRBD1; j_gene: TRBJ2-7; v_gene: TRBV19; abundance: NA
CDR3nt: TGTGCCATCAGTGAAGGCAGGGGGCGCACTGAAGCTTTCTTT; CDR3aa: CAISEGRGRTEAFF; d_gene: TRBD1; j_gene: TRBJ1-1; v_gene: TRBV10-3; abundance: NA
CDR3nt: TGTGCCAGCAGCGTAGGACAGGGAGGCTACGAGCAGTACTTC; CDR3aa: CASSVGQGGYEQYF; d_gene: NA; j_gene: TRBJ2-7; v_gene: TRBV9; abundance: NA
CDR3nt: TGCAGCGTCCCCGAAAGCACGGGTCGGGGGAGCAGTAACTATGGCTACACCTTC; CDR3aa: CSVPESTGRGSSNYGYTF; d_gene: NA; j_gene: TRBJ1-2; v_gene: TRBV29-1; abundance: few
CDR3nt: TGTGCCAGCAGCTCCTGGGAGGCCGGCGTTGAGCAGTTCTTC; CDR3aa: CASSSWEAGVEQFF; d_gene: NA; j_gene: TRBJ2-1; v_gene: TRBV14; abundance: NA
CDR3nt: TGCGCCAGCAGCTTGGCCGGGCGGGGGAACACTGAAGCTTTCTTT; CDR3aa: CASSLAGRGNTEAFF; d_gene: NA; j_gene: TRBJ1-1; v_gene: TRBV5-1; abundance: NA
CDR3nt: TGTGCCAGCAGCTTTGGAGGTTCGGTCAACACTGAAGCTTTCTTT; CDR3aa: CASSFGGSVNTEAFF; d_gene: NA; j_gene: TRBJ1-1; v_gene: TRBV7-9; abundance: NA
CDR3nt: TGTGCCAGCAGCTTGGGGACTAGCGGGGGGCTGGGGGAGACCCAGTACTTC; CDR3aa: CASSLGTSGGLGETQYF; d_gene: TRBD2; j_gene: TRBJ2-5; v_gene: TRBV5-4; abundance: NA
CDR3nt: TGTGCCAGCAGCTCCCGACAGCCCTACGAGCAGTACTTC; CDR3aa: CASSSRQPYEQYF; d_gene: NA; j_gene: TRBJ2-7; v_gene: TRBV7-9; abundance: once
CDR3nt: TGTGCCAGCTCTGGACAGGACTCTAGCACAGATACGCAGTATTTT; CDR3aa: CASSGQDSSTDTQYF; d_gene: TRBD1; j_gene: TRBJ2-3; v_gene: TRBV18; abundance: NA
CDR3nt: TGTGCCAGCAGCGTGTCTGGCGGGGGGGCTGGCAATGAGCAGTTCTTC; CDR3aa: CASSVSGGGAGNEQFF; d_gene: TRBD2; j_gene: TRBJ2-1; v_gene: TRBV9; abundance: NA
CDR3nt: TGCGCCAGCAGCCGCTCGGGGGAAACTGGTGGCTACACCTTC; CDR3aa: CASSRSGETGGYTF; d_gene: NA; j_gene: TRBJ1-2; v_gene: TRBV5-1; abundance: few
CDR3nt: TGTGCCAGCAGCTCTTTGGGGGGGAATCAGCCCCAGCATTTT; CDR3aa: CASSSLGGNQPQHF; d_gene: NA; j_gene: TRBJ1-5; v_gene: TRBV5-5; abundance: NA